This entry describes one T cell receptor beta chain. These data are taken from a study of blood T cell repertoires in COVID-19. The germline V gene has CDR1 SGHRS and CDR2 YFSETQ. CDR3 size: 14 residues. V shed 5 bases and J 4 bases; nucleotides not matched to a gene: 6. Clones were sequenced by immunoSEQ multiplex PCR, and TCRdb holds only the in-frame ones, with some missing. The sample yields around 250,000 clones, around nine tenths seen once. Specimen: peripheral blood. This clonotype was obtained from a woman aged 55-70 years who had recovered from COVID-19. The rearrangement uses TRBV5-1 and TRBJ1-2; TRBD1 aligns across 9 bases. This CDR3 is CASRFRGQGYGYTF. CDR3 in DNA: TGCGCCAGCAGGTTTAGGGGACAGGGCTATGGCTACACCTTC.